The 8 T cell receptor beta chains reported below all come from one sample, sequenced in a study of shared clonotypes between healthy human individuals. Here immunoSEQ multiplex PCR was the method, and the copy in TCRdb shows in-frame clones only, minus some. Of hundreds of thousands of clones in the sample, 95% to 98% were seen once. Material for sequencing was naive CD4+ T cells sorted from blood. Subset indicated: CD45RA+ positively selected. These receptors came from a woman between 25 and 40 years old in good health.

The chain couples TRBV5-5 to TRBJ2-7, with no clear D. The CDR3 contains 14 residues. The V end was cut by 3 bases, the J end by 6 bases, with 16 bases between. Per the germline V gene, CDR1 is SGHKS and CDR2 is YYEKEE (reference sequence). Written as DNA, the CDR3 is TGTGCCAGCAGCTCCGTAGGGCCCGAGGTCGAGCAGTACTTC. Translated: CASSSVGPEVEQYF.

This sequence joins TRBV9 and TRBJ2-1, with 9 bases fitting TRBD2. The CDR3 contains 15 residues. Per the germline V gene, CDR1 is SGDLS and CDR2 is YYNGEE. V lost 0 bases, J lost 6 bases, and 4 bases stayed unmatched. The DNA of the CDR3 is TGTGCCAGCAGCGTAGTTAGCGGGAGTGTCAATGAGCAGTTCTTC. This encodes CASSVVSGSVNEQFF.

This sequence joins TRBV5-1 and TRBJ2-1; possible D gene TRBD1, 6 bases. Trimming shortened V by 1 base and J by 5 bases, and 13 bases separated the two germline ends. The length of the CDR3 is 15 residues. CDR1 is SGHRS and CDR2 is YFSETQ in the germline V gene. The CDR3 loop reads CASSLTGLRDNEQFF. CDR3 in DNA: TGCGCCAGCAGCTTGACAGGGTTGAGGGACAATGAGCAGTTCTTC.

J is TRBJ1-4 and V is TRBV28; D is undetermined. CDR1 and CDR2 (germline): MDHEN, SYDVKM. Trimming took 5 bases from V and 5 from J, leaving 18 bases between them. The CDR3 consists of 16 residues. CDR3 region: CASSIIPGPWNEKLFF. DNA of the CDR3: TGTGCCAGCAGTATTATACCGGGCCCCTGGAATGAAAAACTGTTTTTT. The full variable domain, completed using reference TRBV28 and TRBJ1-4, is DVKVTQSSRYLVKRTGEKVFLECVQDMDHENMFWYRQDPGLGLRLIYFSYDVKMKEKGDIPEGYSVSREKKERFSLILESASTNQTSMYLCASSIIPGPWNEKLFFGSGTQLSVL.

The chain carries TRBV5-1 and TRBJ2-3, with a weak D call TRBD2 (5 bases). Germline V gene sequence: CDR1 SGHRS, CDR2 YFSETQ. The CDR3 loop spans 15 amino acids. V lost 0 bases and J 5 bases, leaving 13 bases between the germline ends. The CDR3 protein is CASSLELVPGDTQYF. DNA of the CDR3: TGCGCCAGCAGCTTGGAACTAGTACCTGGAGATACGCAGTATTTT.

The CDR3 protein is CASSSGTRSLTMNTEAFF. CDR3 nucleotide sequence: TGTGCCAGTAGTTCAGGGACCCGCAGCCTTACAATGAACACTGAAGCTTTCTTT. This chain joins TRBV19 and TRBJ1-1; D is perhaps TRBD1 (5 bases). V was cut by 5 bases and J by 0 bases, with 22 bases left in between. The germline V gene has CDR1 LNHDA and CDR2 SQIVND (reference sequence). The CDR3 has 18 residues.

This clone was seen a few times. Within the sample, other DNA sequences also encode this same CDR3. The chain joins TRBV7-8 to TRBJ2-7, with D perhaps given as TRBD1 or TRBD2 (5 bases each). V shed 5 bases and J shed 0 bases, with 11 bases lying between them. Looked up from germline, CDR1 is SGHVS and CDR2 is FQNEAQ. This CDR3 region has 14 residues. CDR3 bases: TGTGCCAGCAGCCTGGGGACGGGCTCCTACGAGCAGTACTTC. The encoded protein is CASSLGTGSYEQYF. The variable domain in full, completed from reference TRBV7-8 and TRBJ2-7, reads GAGVSQSPRYKVAKRGQDVALRCDPISGHVSLFWYQQALGQGPEFLTYFQNEAQLDKSGLPSDRFFAERPEGSVSTLKIQRTQQEDSAVYLCASSLGTGSYEQYFGPGTRLTVT.

This chain links TRBV28 with TRBJ1-5; D unclear. From germline, CDR1 is MDHEN and CDR2 SYDVKM. The ends were cut back, 3 bases at V and 3 bases at J, with 9 bases in the middle. CDR3 length: 14 residues. The DNA of the CDR3 is TGTGCCAGCAGTTTGGTCAAGTTCAATCAGCCCCAGCATTTT. Amino acid sequence: CASSLVKFNQPQHF.